A single sample is the source of the 30 T cell receptor beta chains below, sequenced in a study of T-cell reconstitution after alpha-beta-depleted transplantation in children (dated by TCRdb to the mid-2010s). This specimen's treatment or condition label, interpreted: allogeneic hematopoietic cell transplantation with graft depleted of TCRalphabeta T cells and CD19 B cells. Receptor amplification or capture employed PCR. Sequenced using an Illumina HiSeq 2500. Molecular barcoding was employed in the preparation of TCR libraries, with unique molecular identifiers being used to normalize TCRbeta repertoire quantification. TCRdb passed the public sequencing reads through fastp at Q25 and MiXCR, retaining productive beta sequences. When rows share a CDR3 protein, they turn into one entry using the most common DNA and genes. This sample is represented by some 87,000 distinct CDR3 sequences; 15% to 17% of them were singletons. The ten largest account for about 20% of the sample.

Sequencing was performed on PBMCs, mostly from graft donor cells, taken 180 days after TCRalphabeta/CD19-depleted stem cell transplant. These receptors were obtained from a male patient between 2 and 10 years old who had a stem cell transplant for acute lymphoblastic leukemia, so the T cells may come from the graft donor.

The rearrangement uses TRBV5-1 and TRBJ2-3, with TRBD2 matching over 9 bases. Unmatched junction bases numbered 10, after V lost 0 bases and J lost 5 bases. The CDR3 has 17 residues. The germline CDR1 and CDR2 sequences are SGHRS and YFSETQ. CDR3 coding DNA: TGCGCCAGCAGCTTGGGATTCGGCGGGGGGGCTAGAGATACGCAGTATTTT. Protein: CASSLGFGGGARDTQYF.

This chain uses TRBV29-1 with TRBJ2-2; maybe TRBD2 (5 bases). V gave up 7 bases and J gave up 6 bases, with 12 bases separating them. The CDR3 length is 12 residues. CDR1 and CDR2 (germline): SQVTM, ANQGSEA. The CDR3 region has the DNA TGCAGCGAGCGGTGGGTCCCCGGGGAGCTGTTTTTT. Translated: CSERWVPGELFF.

At least ten counts were recorded for this clonotype. J is TRBJ2-5 and V is TRBV6-5; 7 nucleotides line up with TRBD1. V gave up 4 bases and J gave up 5 bases; unmatched junction bases: 7. Germline V lookup: CDR1 MNHEY, CDR2 SVGAGI. The CDR3 extends over 14 amino acids. In DNA, the CDR3 is TGTGCCAGCAGTTTAACAGGGGCCGGGGAGACCCAGTACTTC. Translating it yields CASSLTGAGETQYF.

This chain links TRBV5-6 with TRBJ2-3; D remains unclear. Trimming left V 4 bases short and J 4 bases short, with 16 bases between. In germline, CDR1 is SGHDT, CDR2 YYEEEE. The CDR3 loop spans 15 amino acids. CDR3 residues: CASSQGHLLADTQYF. In nucleotides, the CDR3 is TGTGCCAGCAGCCAAGGTCACCTTCTCGCAGATACGCAGTATTTT.

The table lists this clonotype with many counts. This rearrangement joins TRBV5-1 to TRBJ1-2; no definite D call. Trimming pared 1 base from V and 4 bases from J, leaving 11 bases between. Germline loops: CDR1 SGHRS, CDR2 YFSETQ. This CDR3 comprises 14 residues. The CDR3 reads CASSLSSGVYGYTF. Written as DNA, the CDR3 is TGCGCCAGCAGCTTGTCGTCAGGAGTCTATGGCTACACCTTC.

This clonotype was counted a few times. V gene TRBV6-1 combines with J gene TRBJ2-7; 13 bases fit TRBD2. Germline CDR1 MNHNS, CDR2 SASEGT. The CDR3 extends over 15 amino acids. Trimming removed 5 bases from V and 3 bases from J; junction bases left unmatched: 4. In DNA, the CDR3 is TGTGCCAGCAGTCGGGGACTAGCGGGGAACTACGAGCAGTACTTC. Amino acid sequence: CASSRGLAGNYEQYF.

This clonotype was recorded many times. The V call is TRBV7-2, the J call TRBJ1-5, with D hard to call. V lost 0 bases to trimming and J lost 4 bases, with 10 bases between them. CDR1 and CDR2 (germline): SGHTA, FQGNSA. The CDR3 length is 15 residues. The CDR3 loop reads CASSLAWGVNQPQHF. The CDR3 DNA reads TGTGCCAGCAGCTTAGCGTGGGGAGTAAATCAGCCCCAGCATTTT. Using reference TRBV7-2 and TRBJ1-5 for the parts outside the CDR3, the full variable domain is GAGVSQSPSNKVTEKGKDVELRCDPISGHTALYWYRQSLGQGLEFLIYFQGNSAPDKSGLPSDRFSAERTGGSVSTLTIQRTQQEDSAVYLCASSLAWGVNQPQHFGDGTRLSIL.

This clonotype turned up a few times. This chain uses TRBV29-1 with TRBJ2-1, with 9 bases identical to TRBD2. Unmatched junction bases numbered 6, after V lost 3 bases and J lost 9 bases. Germline V gene lookup returns CDR1 SQVTM and CDR2 ANQGSEA. The CDR3 is 13 residues long. DNA for the CDR3: TGCAGCGTTGACAGCCTAGCGGGGAGTGAGCAGTTCTTC. Translating gives CSVDSLAGSEQFF.

This clonotype was detected only a few times. A much larger clone is a single base away; this may be a read error. Because the CDR3's place on the DNA is in doubt, the DNA is left out and the CDR3 is given as listed by TCRdb. The chain recombines TRBV29-1 with TRBJ1-2; the table names TRBD1, a call not compared with the DNA. The length of the CDR3 is 12 amino acids, counting both ends. Germline values: CDR1 SQVTM, CDR2 ANQGSEA. CDR3 in amino acids: CSADDRDYGCTF.

This chain uses TRBV5-6 with TRBJ2-2; TRBD2 agrees at 10 bases. This CDR3 is built from 15 residues. The germline V gene has CDR1 SGHDT and CDR2 YYEEEE. V lost 4 bases and J lost 6; bases outside the gene matches: 6. In nucleotides, the CDR3 is TGTGCCAGCAGCGTACCGGGACTAGCGTCCGGGGAGCTGTTTTTT. Residues: CASSVPGLASGELFF. Using reference TRBV5-6 and TRBJ2-2 for the parts outside the CDR3, the full variable domain is DAGVTQSPTHLIKTRGQQVTLRCSPKSGHDTVSWYQQALGQGPQFIFQYYEEEERQRGNFPDRFSGHQFPNYSSELNVNALLLGDSALYLCASSVPGLASGELFFGEGSRLTVL.

This clonotype was recorded a few times. The CDR3 DNA reads TGTGCCAGCAGTTATCGGGAAGGCGAGCAGTACTTC. This sequence encodes CASSYREGEQYF. The V call is TRBV6-1, the J call TRBJ2-7, with D maybe TRBD2 (5 bases). The CDR3 covers 12 residues. Germline lookup yields CDR1 MNHNS and CDR2 SASEGT. Trimming took 5 bases from V and 6 from J, leaving 11 bases between them.

This clonotype was found a few times. The rearrangement links TRBV7-9 to TRBJ2-3, with D perhaps matching TRBD1 or TRBD2 (5 bases each). Trimming removed 7 bases from V and 4 bases from J, with 9 bases in between. Germline CDR1 SEHNR, CDR2 FQNEAQ (reference sequence). The CDR3 is made up of 12 amino acids. DNA of the CDR3: TGTGCCAGCAAGGGGAGCGCAGATACGCAGTATTTT. This sequence encodes CASKGSADTQYF.

This sequence joins TRBV5-1 and TRBJ2-7; 8 positions agree with TRBD1. This CDR3 region has 19 residues. Looked up from germline, CDR1 is SGHRS and CDR2 is YFSETQ. The junction had 20 bases not matched to a gene; V was cut back by 3 bases and J by 3 bases. The CDR3 protein is CASSWPRDRTAGTVYEQYF. The CDR3 DNA reads as TGCGCCAGCAGCTGGCCGAGGGACAGGACCGCAGGGACAGTCTACGAGCAGTACTTC. The full variable domain, completed using reference TRBV5-1 and TRBJ2-7, is KAGVTQTPRYLIKTRGQQVTLSCSPISGHRSVSWYQQTPGQGLQFLFEYFSETQRNKGNFPGRFSGRQFSNSRSEMNVSTLELGDSALYLCASSWPRDRTAGTVYEQYFGPGTRLTVT.

The chain uses TRBV3-1 and TRBJ1-2; TRBD1 is a possible D gene (5 bases). This CDR3 region has 13 residues. CDR1 is LGHDT and CDR2 is YNNKEL in the germline V gene (reference sequence). The germline V and J ends were trimmed by 1 base and 3 bases, with 6 bases remaining between them. CDR3 sequence reads: CASSQGQHYGYTF. The DNA for the CDR3 is TGTGCCAGCAGCCAAGGACAGCACTATGGCTACACCTTC.

This clonotype occurred a few times. The CDR3 here is CASGPFSSAKNIQYF. The CDR3 nucleotides are TGTGCCAGCGGACCCTTTTCGTCGGCCAAAAACATTCAGTACTTC. The genes are TRBV7-9 and TRBJ2-4, with unresolved D. The CDR3 has 15 residues. Trimming took 8 bases from V and 1 from J, leaving 15 bases between them. Germline CDR1 and CDR2: SEHNR and FQNEAQ (reference sequence).

The chain carries TRBV5-4 and TRBJ2-7; D uncertain. V was clipped by 0 bases and J by 2 bases, with 6 bases between them. Germline CDR1 and CDR2: SGHNT and YYREEE (reference sequence). The CDR3 covers 13 residues. The CDR3 here is CASSLGSTYEQYF. CDR3 sequence (DNA): TGTGCCAGCAGCTTGGGCAGCACCTACGAGCAGTACTTC.

This CDR3 is CASSVSHGTGSYEQYF. CDR3 DNA: TGTGCCAGCAGCGTATCTCACGGGACAGGGTCCTACGAGCAGTACTTC. The chain is built from TRBV9 and TRBJ2-7; 9 nucleotides match TRBD1. The V segment lost 1 base and the J segment 1 base; nucleotides outside the gene matches: 6. The CDR3 runs 16 residues. CDR1 is SGDLS and CDR2 is YYNGEE in the germline V gene.

This clonotype was recorded a few times. The chain couples TRBV7-9 to TRBJ1-1; D is undetermined. V dropped 4 bases and J dropped 7 bases, with 10 bases sitting between them. The CDR3 totals 12 residues. Germline V lookup: CDR1 SEHNR, CDR2 FQNEAQ (reference sequence). CDR3 sequence reads: CASSYALHEAFF. CDR3 sequence (DNA): TGTGCCAGCAGCTATGCCTTACATGAAGCTTTCTTT.

The sample holds one count of this clonotype. The chain couples TRBV12-3 or TRBV12-4 to TRBJ2-2; perhaps TRBD1 as D (6 bases). Trimming took 6 bases from V and 3 from J, leaving 8 bases between them. The CDR3 is 13 residues long. DNA of the CDR3: TGTGCCAGCAGGCGACAGGACACCGGGGAGCTGTTTTTT. This encodes CASRRQDTGELFF.

Only a few counts were recorded for this clonotype. Here the CDR3 DNA reads TGTGCCAGCAGTTATGCGGCTATGAACACTGAAGCTTTCTTT. Its translation is CASSYAAMNTEAFF. The chain is built from TRBV6-5 and TRBJ1-1; D gene ambiguous. The germline V gene has CDR1 MNHEY and CDR2 SVGAGI. The CDR3 is 14 residues long. The ends were cut back, 3 bases at V and 0 bases at J, with 8 bases in the middle.

Many counts were recorded for this clonotype. V usage is TRBV4-3 and J usage is TRBJ1-2; D ambiguous. Germline V lookup: CDR1 LGHNA, CDR2 YSLEER. This CDR3 is built from 15 residues. V was shortened by 0 bases and J by 8 bases, with 16 bases between the two germline ends. For the CDR3, the DNA is TGCGCCAGCAGCCAAGAGTCCAGTCTTGAGAGCGGCTACACCTTC. Translating gives CASSQESSLESGYTF.

The chain joins TRBV24-1 to TRBJ2-7; the D gene is possibly TRBD2 (5 bases). This CDR3 comprises 13 residues. The germline V gene has CDR1 KGHDR and CDR2 SFDVKD. Deletions cut 9 bases from V and 1 base from J, with 12 bases between. DNA for the CDR3: TGTGCCACCTCCGTCGCGGGTTCCTACGAGCAGTACTTC. This encodes CATSVAGSYEQYF.

In this sample, this clonotype turned up a few times. The CDR3 sequence is CSARGTQGNNSPLHF. For the CDR3, the DNA is TGCAGTGCTAGAGGAACTCAGGGAAATAATTCACCCCTCCACTTT. This sequence joins TRBV20-1 and TRBJ1-6; a possible D gene is TRBD1 (5 bases). The CDR3 totals 15 residues. Trimming removed 1 base at V and 5 bases at J, with 12 bases between. Germline assignment: CDR1 DFQATT and CDR2 SNEGSKA (reference sequence).

The rearrangement links TRBV6-1 to TRBJ1-3, with a weak D call TRBD1 (5 bases). The germline V and J ends were trimmed by 6 bases and 0 bases, with 15 bases remaining between them. Germline V lookup: CDR1 MNHNS, CDR2 SASEGT. The CDR3 sequence is 16 residues long. CDR3 amino acids: CASSHETDLSGNTIYF. The DNA of the CDR3 is TGTGCCAGCAGCCATGAGACAGACCTCTCTGGAAACACCATATATTTT.

V usage is TRBV5-5 and J usage is TRBJ1-5, with a possible D match to TRBD1 (5 bases). The V end was cut by 2 bases, the J end by 3 bases, with 12 bases between. This CDR3 contains 15 residues. Germline CDR1 SGHKS, CDR2 YYEKEE (reference sequence). CDR3 nucleotide sequence: TGTGCCAGCAGCTTAGAGTCAGGGTACAATCAGCCCCAGCATTTT. Amino acids: CASSLESGYNQPQHF.

This clonotype was counted only a few times. The V call is TRBV11-2, the J call TRBJ2-3, with 7 bases that match TRBD2. The V segment lost 1 base and the J segment 8 bases; nucleotides outside the gene matches: 3. Per germline, CDR1 SGHAT and CDR2 FQNNGV. CDR3 length equals 13 residues. CDR3 sequence: CASSLVREGTQYF. The CDR3 bases are TGTGCCAGCAGCTTAGTTAGGGAGGGTACGCAGTATTTT.

This clonotype was seen a few times. The rearrangement joins TRBV11-3 to TRBJ2-2, with TRBD2 matching over 8 bases. The CDR3 extends over 16 amino acids. With V trimmed by 5 bases and J by 2 bases, 7 bases remained unmatched. CDR1 is SGHNT and CDR2 is YENEEA in the germline V gene. The CDR3 DNA sequence: TGTGCCAGCAGCCTCGCGGGGGGCATCAACACCGGGGAGCTGTTTTTT. Residues: CASSLAGGINTGELFF.

This clonotype was observed a handful of times. The chain joins TRBV27 to TRBJ2-3; D remains ambiguous. Germline loops: CDR1 MNHEY, CDR2 SMNVEV (reference sequence). The V end lost 3 bases, the J end lost 2 bases, and 9 bases lay between the germline ends. This CDR3 contains 14 residues. This chain's CDR3 is CASSLRPFTDTQYF. The CDR3 DNA is TGTGCCAGCAGTTTGCGACCATTCACAGATACGCAGTATTTT.

This clonotype was picked up many times. CDR3 sequence (DNA): TGTGCCAGCTCGGAATTTCAAGAGACCCAGTACTTC. It is translated as CASSEFQETQYF. The chain couples TRBV18 to TRBJ2-5; D remains ambiguous. Trimming removed 6 bases at V and 2 bases at J, with 7 bases between. The CDR3 sequence is 12 residues long. CDR1 and CDR2 (germline): KGHSH, LQKENI.

V and J are TRBV6-1 and TRBJ2-7, with unresolved D. The CDR3 loop spans 11 amino acids. Trimming took off 4 bases at V and 8 bases at J, with 9 bases between the two ends. Germline CDR1 is MNHNS and CDR2 is SASEGT. The CDR3 nucleotides are TGTGCCAGCAGTGTGGGCCCCCAGCAGTACTTC. Protein product: CASSVGPQQYF.